Listed below are T cell receptor beta chains from one sample, sequenced in a study of blood T cell repertoires in COVID-19. The assay was immunoSEQ multiplex PCR, and TCRdb's table has in-frame clones only and misses some. The table records roughly 190,000 clones, just under 90% of them present only once. Material: peripheral blood. The receptors originated from a man between 18 and 35 years old with active or convalescent COVID-19. The CDR3 runs from the conserved cysteine through the conserved F or W. Each record gives: clone size, V gene, J gene, D gene, CDR3 protein, CDR3 DNA. A D gene is named only where the DNA matches it firmly. A clone size is listed for some rows: how often the clone was seen (once, few, many), or a class if it is expanded.

>.|TRBV2|TRBJ2-2|.
CASSRKQGTGELFF
TGTGCCAGCAGCCGAAAGCAGGGCACCGGGGAGCTGTTTTTT
>.|TRBV30|TRBJ1-4|.
CAWSVTALGGEKLFF
TGTGCCTGGAGTGTAACCGCCCTCGGGGGTGAAAAACTGTTTTTT
>.|TRBV27|TRBJ1-2|TRBD1
CASRLTGGHGYTF
TGTGCCAGCAGACTTACAGGGGGCCATGGCTACACCTTC
>.|TRBV21-1|TRBJ2-5|.
CASSKLAGGRETQYF
TGTGCCAGCAGCAAACTGGCAGGGGGACGGGAGACCCAGTACTTC
>.|TRBV6-5|TRBJ1-1|.
CASSYRSDTEAFF
TGTGCCAGCAGTTATCGATCGGACACTGAAGCTTTCTTT
>.|TRBV19|TRBJ1-4|.
CASSIRYRLFF
TGTGCCAGTAGTATCCGGTACAGACTGTTTTTT
>many|TRBV4-2|TRBJ1-5|.
CASSLVRRGNQPQHF
TGTGCCAGCAGCCTCGTTCGGCGGGGTAATCAGCCCCAGCATTTT
>.|TRBV5-8|TRBJ2-1|TRBD2
CASSPTSGSLRNEQFF
TGTGCCAGCAGCCCGACTAGCGGGAGCTTGAGGAATGAGCAGTTCTTC
>.|TRBV28|TRBJ1-6|.
CASSLSLNSPLHF
TGTGCCAGCAGTTTATCCCTGAATTCACCCCTCCACTTT
>.|TRBV4-1|TRBJ2-1|TRBD2
CASSHGAGGLYNEQFF
TGCGCCAGCAGCCACGGAGCGGGGGGGCTCTACAATGAGCAGTTCTTC